Detailed here is one T cell receptor beta chain. This clone occurred many times. The antigen it recognizes is unknown. No quality values exist for individual bases; no much larger clone is one base distant. The data were obtained in a study of cytomegalovirus exposure and HLA in healthy donors (dated by TCRdb to the late 2010s). At the level of the whole study: An earlier analysis of 587 of the donors reported 250 to 350 Gb of sequence data and 90 million to 120 million unique TCR beta sequences obtained from some 170 million T cells. Around 320 gigabases of sequencing data and 70 million to 100 million unique TCR sequences were included in an early release covering over 600 HLA-typed donors. The genetic ancestry cluster associated with self-reported Caucasian donors included roughly four fifths of the roughly 360 genotyped donors. The study aimed to test whether cataloging public T cell receptors could reveal signatures of past pathogen exposure. Using immunosequencing, the study profiled T cell repertoires from 500 to 800 subjects and related those repertoires to cytomegalovirus serostatus. Along with the roughly 670-subject first cohort, a separate validation cohort of more than 90 different subjects was used. To predict cytomegalovirus infection status, the study combined high-throughput TCR immunosequencing, statistical association of individual TCRs with disease status, and machine learning. To study patterns of TCR occurrence, a later analysis re-analyzed previously published TCR beta repertoires from under 750 donors and added high-resolution HLA genotyping. Rather than using new phenotypic data, the later analysis identified candidate immune exposures from TCR beta sequences and from how often those sequences occurred across donors. In an earlier analysis of about 590 of the donors, high-throughput TCR beta sequencing was used to judge whether each TCR beta V gene segment behaved as functional or pseudogenic. Donor age, sex, ethnicity and CMV serostatus were compiled alongside the repertoire data. A later genetic analysis took genome-wide SNP genotypes for about 55% of the 666 donors and used that subset as a discovery cohort. Every repertoire in the discovery cohort had been generated on one and the same sequencing platform. Both class I and class II loci were covered by HLA typing, at four-digit resolution. Typing coverage varied by locus: about 629-640 donors for A, B, C, DRB1 and DQB1; approximately 520 for DQA1; about 600 for DPA1; around 490 for DPB1. Roughly five DR-DQ haplotypes were handled as single units for association and clustering because linkage in the cohort was strong. Among a few hundred genotyped donors of the cohort, an average of roughly 240,000 unique TCR beta nucleotide sequences were sequenced per donor, roughly 18% of them non-productive.

The cohort consisted of 600 to 700 healthy bone marrow donors. At the time of sampling, all cohort members were nominally healthy, though unrecorded immune exposures were likely present. The donor tested CMV seropositive, placing the donor among the 290 or so seropositive members of the cohort. A peripheral blood sample was provided by each donor, and peripheral blood mononuclear cells were used for TCR beta sequencing. The Qiagen DNeasy Blood Extraction Kit was used to extract genomic DNA from the blood cell samples. The research as a whole found: Because HLA typing was unavailable for some donors at each locus, only the typed subset was used in association tests. A further reported finding was that TCR beta sequences accurately predicted the HLA-A and HLA-B alleles for most subjects in the first cohort. A few of the identified cytomegalovirus-associated TCR beta chains were confirmed in vitro to be specific for cytomegalovirus antigens. For the cohort, immune exposure information was limited to CMV serostatus. A later analysis found that HLA-associated TCR beta chains were more clonally expanded and had lower generation probabilities than equally common non-associated chains. An earlier analysis of approximately 530 of the donors showed that most TCR beta V segments appeared in productive rearrangements either about 87% or about 30% of the time, which broadly matched IMGT annotations. Most TCR sequences were seen in very few donors, while some public TCRs were found in many individuals. This cohort had only TCR beta chains sequenced, and the lack of alpha or paired-chain data limited which features could be detected. A cluster of highly shared sequence variants was judged likely to be a technical artifact of the sequencing pipeline. Because counts were too low, approximately 15 rarely observed V segments, including chromosome 9 orphons, were excluded from the earlier analysis of under 650 of the donors. V-gene and J-gene trimming of TCR beta chains was associated with a missense DCLRE1C variant in a later genetic analysis, and the association was replicated in an independent cohort. A total of 164 TCR beta chains were listed by the study as associated with cytomegalovirus. In a later analysis, TCR association rates were found to vary across HLA loci, with the most associated TCRs seen for DRB1 alleles and the fewest for HLA-C alleles. According to a later genetic analysis, donors in an Asian-associated ancestry cluster had fewer N-insertions in productive TCRs than the roughly 700-donor mean. Several of the top co-occurrence clusters appeared to be linked to parvovirus B19, influenza, CMV and Epstein-Barr virus, according to a later analysis. The authors suggested that the approach could potentially be extended to other disease states and immunological phenotypes. At a false discovery rate of 0.05, a later analysis linked under 20,000 TCR beta sequences to specific HLA alleles. Linkage disequilibrium might explain the correlated functional status among segregating V segments, but an unknown experimental factor could not be excluded. Presence/absence analyses assumed roughly uniform sequencing depth across donors, an assumption that may not hold. In a later analysis, most CMV-associated TCR beta chains were found to appear HLA-restricted, with HLA associations seemingly driven largely by CMV exposure. Because the 87-base-pair reads could not distinguish some IMGT-functional V segments, including TRBV6-2 and TRBV6-3, those segments were excluded. When HLA alleles, especially DR and DQ, strongly co-occurred, TCR associations were difficult to assign to individual alleles. The classifier was reported to diagnose cytomegalovirus status with high specificity and sensitivity in both the original cohort and the validation cohort.

The library relied on the immunoSEQ multiplex PCR assay. A mixture of 60 forward primers for TCR Vbeta segments and 13 reverse primers for TCR Jbeta segments was used in the multiplex PCR. A multiplex PCR assay on genomic DNA amplified the CDR3 region of rearranged TCR beta genes. The Illumina HiSeq System was used to sequence the amplified TCR beta libraries as 87-base-pair reads. The source study handled its data this way. A later analysis counted tens of millions of unique TCR beta chains across the 666 repertoires, and around 9.9 million of these chains were shared by at least two donors. Raw reads were error-corrected and collapsed into unique sequences by a nearest-neighbor algorithm in which closely related sequences were merged to remove PCR and sequencing errors. To assign V, D and J gene segments, CDR3 sequences were aligned to IMGT reference sequences. For a sequence to be retained, a match of at least six nucleotides to both a V gene segment and a J gene segment was required. A rearrangement was called productive if the CDR3 had no stop codons and remained in frame with V and J, and every other rearrangement was called non-productive. Following IMGT convention, CDR3 was defined as the stretch from the second conserved V-encoded cysteine up to the conserved J-encoded phenylalanine. In an earlier analysis of around 640 of the donors, sequences lacking an unambiguous match to a single V gene segment were excluded. An earlier analysis of 587 of the donors called V segments functional above 56.7% productive rearrangements and segregating when the between-donor standard deviation exceeded 5%. A statistical classification framework was built to diagnose cytomegalovirus status from the catalog of TCR beta chain sequences. In a later analysis, V and J genes were assigned by comparing TCR nucleotide sequences against IMGT/GENE-DB human TR gene sequences. Using the TCRdist pipeline, a later analysis assigned CDR3 sequences along with most-parsimonious VDJ recombination scenarios. A later analysis defined each TCR beta chain by its CDR3 amino acid sequence plus V-gene family, and excluded reads lacking a unique V-gene family. As a way to deal with suspected cross-contamination and a sequencing artifact, a later analysis dropped nearly 600 nucleotide sequences that were highly shared and had low generation probability. In a later analysis, a clonal expansion index for each public chain was calculated from normalized within-repertoire ranks of inferred template counts. In a later analysis, generation probabilities were computed with a VDJ recombination model fitted to out-of-frame rearrangements, and the resulting probabilities were checked against IGoR. In a later analysis, hypergeometric tests were used to score TCR-TCR, TCR-HLA and TCR-CMV co-occurrence, with a repertoire-size bias correction applied to TCR pairs. A later analysis estimated false discovery rates by permuting HLA or CMV assignments 20 times. In a later analysis, co-occurring TCRs were grouped using DBSCAN, with TCRdist sequence similarity added in when clustering inside HLA-allele-positive subsets. Repertoires with fewer than 30,000 or more than 120,000 public chains were left out of co-occurrence clustering, as were about five repertoires with anomalous nucleotide sharing. Not all clones reach the TCRdb copy of this immuneACCESS table, which keeps in-frame sequences only. Checked studies attribute under half of the gap to unresolved V genes and leave the rest unexplained. V and J calls plus clone size are reproduced from that table; the DNA served to infer D and trimming. The sample has some 150,000 clones on record, about three quarters of them singletons. Jointly, the top ten make up 6% to 7% of the sample.

The germline V gene (reference sequence) gives CDR1 as LNHDA and CDR2 as SQIVND. V and J are truncated by 7 bases and 2 bases respectively, leaving an intervening sequence of 20 bases. Measured from the cysteine to the phenylalanine, the CDR3 is 16 residues long. Just CDR3 DNA is preserved here, 48 bases in frame from base 1. The chain couples TRBV19 to TRBJ1-2; perhaps TRBD1 is the D gene, with 5 bases matching. The source of this sequence is a man aged 35 to 55 in good health and CMV-seropositive. Sequencing input: PBMCs. The CDR3 sequence is CASINKGRGLNYGYTF. Read as DNA, the sequence is TGTGCCAGTATCAATAAGGGGAGGGGATTGAACTATGGCTACACCTTC.